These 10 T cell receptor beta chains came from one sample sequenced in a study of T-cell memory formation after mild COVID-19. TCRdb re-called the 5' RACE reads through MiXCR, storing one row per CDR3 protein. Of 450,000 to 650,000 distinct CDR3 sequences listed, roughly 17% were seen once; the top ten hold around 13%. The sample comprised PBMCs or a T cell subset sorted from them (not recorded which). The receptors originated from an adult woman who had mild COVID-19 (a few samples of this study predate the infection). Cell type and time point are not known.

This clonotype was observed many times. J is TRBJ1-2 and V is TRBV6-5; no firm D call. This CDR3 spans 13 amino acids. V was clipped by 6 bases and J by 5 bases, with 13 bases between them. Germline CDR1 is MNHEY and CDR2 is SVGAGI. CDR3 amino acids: CASRPGRQYGYTF. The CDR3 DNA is TGTGCCAGCAGGCCAGGACGGCAGTATGGCTACACCTTC.

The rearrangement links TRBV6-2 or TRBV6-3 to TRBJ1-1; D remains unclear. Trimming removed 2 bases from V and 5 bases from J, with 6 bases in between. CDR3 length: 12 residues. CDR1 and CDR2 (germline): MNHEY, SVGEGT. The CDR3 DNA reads TGTGCCAGCAGTTACGTTGTGACTGAAGCTTTCTTT. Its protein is CASSYVVTEAFF.

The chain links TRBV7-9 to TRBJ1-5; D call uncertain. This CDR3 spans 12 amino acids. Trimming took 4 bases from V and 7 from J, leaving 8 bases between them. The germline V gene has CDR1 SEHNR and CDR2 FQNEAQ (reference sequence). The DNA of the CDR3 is TGTGCCAGCAGCTCCTTCACACAGCCCCAGCATTTT. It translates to CASSSFTQPQHF.

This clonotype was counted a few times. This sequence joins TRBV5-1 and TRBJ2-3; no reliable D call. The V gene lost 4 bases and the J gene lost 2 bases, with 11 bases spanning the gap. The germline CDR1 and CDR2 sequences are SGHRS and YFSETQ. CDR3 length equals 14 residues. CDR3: CASSPETYTDTQYF. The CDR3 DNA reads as TGCGCCAGCAGCCCGGAGACTTACACAGATACGCAGTATTTT.

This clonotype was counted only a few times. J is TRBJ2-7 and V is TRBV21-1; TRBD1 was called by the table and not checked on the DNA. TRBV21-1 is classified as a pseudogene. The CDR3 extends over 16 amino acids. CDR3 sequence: CASSKDQRQWSYEQYF. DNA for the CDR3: TGTGCCAGCAGCAAAGATCAACGACAGTGGTCCTACGAGCAGTACTTC.

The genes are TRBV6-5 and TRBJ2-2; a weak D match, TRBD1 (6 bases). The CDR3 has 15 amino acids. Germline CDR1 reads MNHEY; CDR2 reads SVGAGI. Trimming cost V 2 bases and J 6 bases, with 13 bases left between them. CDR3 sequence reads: CASSYRGQGSGELFF. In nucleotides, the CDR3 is TGTGCCAGCAGTTACCGCGGCCAGGGGTCCGGGGAGCTGTTTTTT.

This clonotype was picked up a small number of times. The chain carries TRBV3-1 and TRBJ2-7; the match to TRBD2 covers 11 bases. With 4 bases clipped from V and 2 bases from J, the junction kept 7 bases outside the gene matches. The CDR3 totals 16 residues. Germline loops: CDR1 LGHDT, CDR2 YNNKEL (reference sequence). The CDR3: CASSPTTSGGPYEQYF. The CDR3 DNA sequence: TGTGCCAGCAGCCCGACCACTAGCGGGGGACCCTACGAGCAGTACTTC.

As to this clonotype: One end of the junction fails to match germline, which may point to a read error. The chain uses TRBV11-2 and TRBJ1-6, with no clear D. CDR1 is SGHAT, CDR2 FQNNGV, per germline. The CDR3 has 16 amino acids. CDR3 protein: CASSLDSNSYNSTLHF. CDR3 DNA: TGTGCCAGCAGCTTAGATTCCAACTCCTATAATTCAACCCTCCACTTT. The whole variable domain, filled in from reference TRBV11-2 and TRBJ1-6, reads EAGVAQSPRYKIIEKRQSVAFWCNPISGHATLYWYQQILGQGPKLLIQFQNNGVVDDSQLPKDRFSAERLKGVDSTLKIQPAKLEDSAVYLCASSLDSNSYNSTLHFGNGTRLTVT.

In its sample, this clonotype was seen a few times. The DNA for the CDR3 is TGTGCCAGCAGCCCTGGGATAGTTCCACTCTGGGATACGCAGTATTTT. It is translated as CASSPGIVPLWDTQYF. V gene TRBV5-4 combines with J gene TRBJ2-3; no reliable D call. Germline V gene lookup returns CDR1 SGHNT and CDR2 YYREEE (reference sequence). The CDR3 is made up of 16 amino acids. Trimming removed 4 bases at V and 6 bases at J, with 21 bases between.

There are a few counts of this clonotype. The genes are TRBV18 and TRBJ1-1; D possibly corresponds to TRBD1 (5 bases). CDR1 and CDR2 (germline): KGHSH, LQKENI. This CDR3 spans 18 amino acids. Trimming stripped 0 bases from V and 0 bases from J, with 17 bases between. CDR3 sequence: CASSPPVSGGIMNTEAFF. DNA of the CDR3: TGTGCCAGCTCACCACCCGTGTCGGGGGGTATAATGAACACTGAAGCTTTCTTT.